This T cell receptor (beta chain) comes out of a study of cytomegalovirus exposure and HLA in healthy donors (dated by TCRdb to 2016 to 2017). Regarding the research as a whole: An earlier analysis of under 600 of the donors reported more than 250 Gb of sequence data and more than 90 million unique TCR beta sequences from 190 million or so T cells. About 300 gigabases of sequencing data and roughly 90 million unique TCR sequences were included in an early release covering about 620 HLA-typed donors. Of the 300 to 500 genotyped donors, approximately 80% were placed in the genetic ancestry cluster associated with self-reported Caucasian donors. The study aimed to test whether signatures of past pathogen exposure could be identified by cataloging public T cell receptors. Using immunosequencing, the study profiled T cell repertoires from fewer than 700 subjects and related those repertoires to cytomegalovirus serostatus. A separate validation cohort of over 95 different subjects was used in addition to the approximately 610-subject first cohort. To predict cytomegalovirus infection status, the study brought together high-throughput TCR immunosequencing, statistical association of individual TCRs with disease status, and machine learning. In a later analysis, previously published TCR beta repertoires from hundreds of donors were re-analyzed and high-resolution HLA genotyping was added so that TCR occurrence patterns could be studied. Rather than using new phenotypic data, the later analysis identified candidate immune exposures from TCR beta sequences and from how often those sequences occurred across donors. An earlier analysis of 587 of the donors used high-throughput TCR beta sequencing to judge whether each TCR beta V gene segment behaved as functional or pseudogenic. Alongside the repertoire data, information on donor age, sex, ethnicity and CMV serostatus was compiled. A later genetic analysis took genome-wide SNP genotypes for about three fifths of the 666 donors and used that subset as a discovery cohort. Every repertoire in the discovery cohort had been generated on one and the same sequencing platform. Both class I and class II loci were covered by HLA typing, at four-digit resolution. The number of donors typed differed by locus, with about 620-630 for A, B, C, DRB1 and DQB1, roughly 520 for DQA1, about 610 for DPA1, and 400 to 490 for DPB1. Roughly five DR-DQ haplotypes were treated as single units for association and clustering because of strong linkage in the cohort. Among around 400 genotyped donors of the cohort, an average of approximately 200,000 unique TCR beta nucleotide sequences was sequenced per donor, of which 15% to 20% were non-productive. What the work shows at the level of the full study, not this receptor alone: In a later analysis, the rate of TCR association differed among HLA loci, with DRB1 alleles having the most associated TCRs and HLA-C alleles having the fewest. A further reported finding was that TCR beta sequences accurately predicted the HLA-A and HLA-B alleles for most subjects in the first cohort. The cohort was sequenced for TCR beta chains only, and without alpha or paired-chain data the features that could be detected were limited. While some public TCRs were present in many individuals, most TCR sequences turned up only very rarely across donors. The presence/absence analyses assumed that sequencing depth was roughly uniform across donors, and that assumption may not be true. The authors suggested that the approach could potentially be generalized to other disease states and immunological phenotypes. The study gave a list of 150 to 200 TCR beta chains associated with cytomegalovirus. In vitro tests confirmed that a few of the cytomegalovirus-associated TCR beta chains recognize cytomegalovirus antigens. In a later genetic analysis, a missense DCLRE1C variant was associated with V-gene and J-gene trimming of TCR beta chains, and the association was replicated in an independent cohort. In a later analysis, several top co-occurrence clusters were reported to appear linked to parvovirus B19, influenza, CMV and Epstein-Barr virus. Because HLA typing was missing for some donors at each locus, association tests included only the typed subset. The 87-base-pair reads could not distinguish some IMGT-functional V segments, including TRBV6-2 and TRBV6-3, so those segments were excluded. Correlated functional status among segregating V segments might reflect linkage disequilibrium, but an unknown experimental factor could not be ruled out. The classifier was reported to diagnose cytomegalovirus status with high specificity and sensitivity in both the original cohort and the validation cohort. An earlier analysis of 450 to 750 of the donors showed that most TCR beta V segments appeared in productive rearrangements either about 90% or about 30% of the time, which broadly matched IMGT annotations. Specific HLA alleles were associated with 16,951 TCR beta sequences at a false discovery rate of 0.05 in a later analysis. When HLA alleles, especially DR and DQ, strongly co-occurred, attributing TCR associations to individual alleles was difficult. According to a later genetic analysis, donors in an Asian-associated ancestry cluster had fewer N-insertions in productive TCRs than the approximately 650-donor mean. Immune exposure information for the cohort was limited to CMV serostatus. Because counts were too low, around 17 rarely observed V segments, including chromosome 9 orphons, were left out of the earlier analysis of 500 to 650 of the donors. A group of highly shared sequence variants was considered likely to be a technical artifact of the sequencing pipeline. Most CMV-associated TCR beta chains appeared to be HLA-restricted in a later analysis, and the HLA associations seemed to be driven largely by CMV exposure. A later analysis found that HLA-associated TCR beta chains were more clonally expanded and had lower generation probabilities than equally common non-associated chains.

About this clone itself: The antigen this receptor binds is unknown. Base qualities are not provided; no much larger clone lies one nucleotide away.

In total, approximately 610 healthy bone marrow donors made up the cohort. At the time of sampling, all cohort members were nominally healthy, though unrecorded immune exposures were likely present. The donor was CMV seropositive and was included in the group of 250 to 350 seropositive cohort members. Each donor provided a peripheral blood sample, and peripheral blood mononuclear cells were used for TCR beta sequencing. Genomic DNA was extracted from the blood cell samples with the Qiagen DNeasy Blood Extraction Kit. The cysteine opens and the phenylalanine closes a CDR3 of 13 amino acids. Only the CDR3 DNA stays, 39 bases, in frame from base 1. The germline V gene supplies CDR1 LGHNA and CDR2 YSLEER. V is pared back by 1 base and J by 4 bases, with 5 bases lying between the germline termini. Library preparation employed the immunoSEQ multiplex PCR assay. A mixture of 60 forward primers for TCR Vbeta segments and 13 reverse primers for TCR Jbeta segments was used in the multiplex PCR. The CDR3 region of rearranged TCR beta genes was amplified from genomic DNA by a multiplex PCR assay. On the Illumina HiSeq System, the amplified TCR beta libraries were sequenced as 87-base-pair reads. In the original analysis: Across the 500 to 850 repertoires, a later analysis counted some 80 million unique TCR beta chains, some 11 million of which were shared by at least two donors. To remove PCR and sequencing errors, raw reads were error-corrected and collapsed into unique sequences using a nearest-neighbor algorithm that merged closely related sequences. Alignment of CDR3 sequences to IMGT reference sequences was used to assign V, D and J gene segments. For a sequence to be retained, a match of at least six nucleotides was required to both a V gene segment and a J gene segment. Rearrangements were called productive when the CDR3 lacked stop codons and stayed in frame with V and J; all others were non-productive. Following IMGT convention, CDR3 was defined as the stretch from the second conserved V-encoded cysteine up to the conserved J-encoded phenylalanine. In an earlier analysis of 550 to 650 of the donors, sequences lacking an unambiguous match to a single V gene segment were excluded. An earlier analysis of a few hundred of the donors classified V segments as functional when productive rearrangements were above 56.7% and as segregating when the standard deviation between donors was above 5%. To diagnose cytomegalovirus status from the catalog of TCR beta chain sequences, a statistical classification framework was built. V and J gene assignment, in a later analysis, came from comparing TCR nucleotide sequences with IMGT/GENE-DB human TR gene sequences. A later analysis assigned CDR3 sequences and most-parsimonious VDJ recombination scenarios with the TCRdist pipeline. In a later analysis, each TCR beta chain was defined by its CDR3 amino acid sequence together with its V-gene family, and reads lacking a unique V-gene family were excluded. In a later analysis, fewer than 600 highly shared, low-generation-probability nucleotide sequences were removed to address suspected cross-contamination and a sequencing artifact. In a later analysis, a clonal expansion index for each public chain was calculated from normalized within-repertoire ranks of inferred template counts. Generation probabilities in a later analysis came from a VDJ recombination model fitted to out-of-frame rearrangements, and those results were checked against IGoR. In a later analysis, TCR-TCR, TCR-HLA and TCR-CMV co-occurrence was scored with hypergeometric tests, and a repertoire-size bias correction was applied to TCR pairs. A later analysis estimated false discovery rates by permuting HLA or CMV assignments 20 times. In a later analysis, co-occurring TCRs were grouped with DBSCAN, and TCRdist sequence similarity was added when clustering was performed within HLA-allele-positive subsets. Repertoires with fewer than 30,000 or more than 120,000 public chains were left out of co-occurrence clustering, as were four to six repertoires with anomalous nucleotide sharing. The source is immuneACCESS, and TCRdb retained only in-frame sequences with V and J called. Part of the clones is not carried over; for the studies checked, unresolved V genes explain less than half of this, and the remainder is unexplained. V, J and clone size were drawn from that table, and D and trimming were deduced from the DNA. The sample table records almost 200,000 clones; more than 75% of these occur just once. Of the sample, approximately 0.4% is held by the ten largest clones.

The sequenced sample consisted of PBMCs. The sequence was obtained from a male donor in good health and CMV-seropositive. This receptor chain uses TRBV4-3 and TRBJ1-5, with an unclear D gene assignment. The CDR3 protein sequence reads: CASSQAPNQPQHF. The nucleotide sequence is given as TGCGCCAGCAGCCAAGCTCCTAATCAGCCCCAGCATTTT.